This T cell receptor (beta chain) was recovered during a study of T cells of healthy individuals (dated by TCRdb to 2016 to 2019). A few counts support this clonotype. Its binding antigen is unknown. Base qualities are not at hand, and no much larger clone is one base apart. At the junction V is shortened by 5 bases and J by 6 bases, with 11 bases in between. The CDR3 has 13 amino acids, counting the end cysteine and phenylalanine. The kept DNA is CDR3 alone, 39 bases in frame from the first base. For CDR1 and CDR2, the germline V gene lists SGHRS and YFSETQ. The library was built by means of 5' RACE. The listed sequencing device is Illumina MiSeq. TCRdb reworked the public reads: Q25 trimming with fastp, MiXCR clone assembly, productive beta chains retained. When rows share a CDR3 protein, they turn into one entry using the most common DNA and genes. Within this sample are around 63,000 distinct CDR3 sequences, with around 15% of them counted one time only. The top ten clonotypes cover roughly 4.7% of the sample.

The sequence was obtained from a human donor in good health. The rearrangement joined TRBV5-1 to TRBJ2-2, with TRBD2 perhaps the D gene, on 5 matching bases. The CDR3: CASREAGPGELFF. The sequenced DNA: TGCGCCAGCAGGGAGGCGGGCCCCGGGGAGCTGTTTTTT.